The 17 T cell receptor delta chains given below trace back to one sample, sequenced in a study of gamma-delta chains in newborns, infants, children. TCRdb applied CATT to the reads for clone calling. This sample carries over 2,500 delta-chain clones, 52% of them seen once, and the ten largest clones take about 6%. Source material: blood. These receptors were collected from a child who received the measles vaccine.

This clone was counted a few times. This chain connects TRDV2 to TRDJ1; D is possibly TRDD3 (6 bases). Germline CDR1 and CDR2: GEAIGNYY and EKD. The CDR3 extends over 19 amino acids. Trimming removed 3 bases from V and 7 bases from J, with 32 bases in between. Written as DNA, the CDR3 is TGTGCCTGTGACCCCCTCTCAGCCTTACTGGGCGAGGTTGGCGGTAAACTCATCTTT. It yields the protein CACDPLSALLGEVGGKLIF.

Note on this clone: A much larger clonotype is one base distant, so this may be a read error. The chain couples TRAV29/DV5 to TRDJ3, with D perhaps TRDD2 or TRDD3 (7 bases each). Looked up from germline, CDR1 is NSMFDY and CDR2 is ISSIKDK. The CDR3 extends over 22 amino acids. The germline V and J ends were trimmed by 2 bases and 1 base, with 28 bases remaining between them. The CDR3 coding sequence is TGTGCAGCAAGAGACCTTCCTGCGACTGGGGATAGAAGATCCTGGGACACCCGACAGATGTTTTTC. It translates to CAARDLPATGDRRSWDTRQMFF.

This chain joins TRDV2 and TRDJ1; 8 bases map to TRDD3. V lost 0 bases to trimming and J lost 0 bases; unmatched junction nucleotides: 11. The CDR3 loop spans 18 amino acids. Germline values: CDR1 GEAIGNYY, CDR2 EKD. CDR3 sequence (DNA): TGTGCCTGTGACACCCTCCTCTATACTGGGGGCCACACCGATAAACTCATCTTT. Protein sequence: CACDTLLYTGGHTDKLIF.

The chain is built from TRDV2 and TRDJ1; possible D gene TRDD3, 6 bases. The germline CDR1 and CDR2 sequences are GEAIGNYY and EKD. The CDR3 runs 16 residues. V lost 1 base and J 0 bases, leaving 14 bases between the germline ends. The CDR3 DNA sequence: TGTGCCTGTGACACGGTGGGGGTCATTTACACCGATAAACTCATCTTT. It yields the protein CACDTVGVIYTDKLIF.

This clone was picked up a small number of times. V usage is TRDV2 and J usage is TRDJ3; 13 bases are a match to TRDD3. Germline CDR1 GEAIGNYY, CDR2 EKD. The CDR3 extends over 23 amino acids. Trimming at V came to 0 bases and at J to 0 bases, leaving 13 bases not matched to a gene. The CDR3 is CACDTVLGDTRRLSSWDTRQMFF. CDR3 DNA sequence: TGTGCCTGTGACACCGTACTGGGGGATACGCGACGTTTGAGCTCCTGGGACACCCGACAGATGTTTTTC.

This clone was seen only a few times. This same CDR3 is encoded by further DNA sequences in the sample. The CDR3 DNA sequence: TGTGCCTGTGACCCTATGGAGTGGGGGATACAAAGCGATAAACTCATCTTT. Protein product: CACDPMEWGIQSDKLIF. This chain connects TRDV2 to TRDJ1; 10 bases are a match to TRDD3. The junction had 13 bases not matched to a gene; V was cut back by 3 bases and J by 4 bases. CDR1 is GEAIGNYY, CDR2 EKD, per germline. The CDR3 runs 17 residues.

This clone qualifies as medium-sized. The chain couples TRDV2 to TRDJ3, with D hard to call. Germline CDR1 and CDR2: GEAIGNYY and EKD. V lost 5 bases, J lost 0 bases, and 25 bases lay in between. The CDR3 loop spans 21 amino acids. CDR3 DNA: TGTGCCTGTGTGGGTCTTAGTGGTAGAGGACCAAGCTCCTGGGACACCCGACAGATGTTTTTC. Its translation is CACVGLSGRGPSSWDTRQMFF.

Of note for this clone: With only one base between it and a far larger clone, this is likely a read error. Other DNA sequences in the same sample also yield this CDR3. The chain employs TRDV2 and TRDJ3; 11 bases fit TRDD3. The ends lost 2 bases at V and 0 bases at J; junction bases unmatched: 2. This CDR3 is 18 amino acids long. Germline V gives CDR1 GEAIGNYY, CDR2 EKD. The CDR3 DNA follows: TGTGCCTGTGACAGCACTGGGGGATACTCCTGGGACACCCGACAGATGTTTTTC. Residues: CACDSTGGYSWDTRQMFF.

Details on this clone: One base away lies a much larger clone, so this may be a sequencing read error. The rearrangement joins TRDV2 to TRDJ1, with 8 bases lining up with TRDD3. J lost 1 base, V lost 2 bases, and 26 bases had no gene match. This CDR3 region has 22 residues. Germline CDR1 and CDR2: GEAIGNYY and EKD. As DNA, the CDR3 is TGTGCCTGTGACATTCTTCCTCCTTCTCGTGTACTGGGGGCCATCCTCACCGATAAACTCATCTTT. Translating gives CACDILPPSRVLGAILTDKLIF.

The chain carries TRDV2 and TRDJ3; 13 bases fit TRDD3. CDR3 length: 20 amino acids. Per the germline V gene, CDR1 is GEAIGNYY and CDR2 is EKD. V trimming: 2 bases; J trimming: 0 bases; junction bases outside the gene matches: 6. CDR3 in DNA: TGTGCCTGTGACAACGTACTGGGGGATACGGACTCCTGGGACACCCGACAGATGTTTTTC. As protein: CACDNVLGDTDSWDTRQMFF.

A remark on this clone: A clone one base away is much larger, so this may be a read error. At the DNA level, this CDR3 is encoded by other sequences in the same sample as well. This chain uses TRDV2 with TRDJ2, with 11 bases aligning to TRDD3. Germline V CDR1 and CDR2: GEAIGNYY, EKD. After removal of 0 bases from V and 2 bases from J, the junction contained 10 bases not matched to a gene. CDR3 length equals 19 residues. The CDR3 spells CACDTVLGDTNLLTAQLFF. The CDR3 nucleotides are TGTGCCTGTGACACCGTGCTGGGGGATACTAATCTGTTGACAGCACAACTCTTCTTT.

Remarks on this clone: A far larger clone is a single base away, which makes a read error likely. This sequence joins TRDV2 and TRDJ1, with D possibly being TRDD3 (6 bases). CDR1 is GEAIGNYY and CDR2 is EKD in the germline V gene. The CDR3 runs to 17 residues. The chain's CDR3 is CACDPLGGGPYTDKLTF. The CDR3 DNA reads as TGTGCCTGTGACCCCCTTGGTGGGGGTCCTTACACCGATAAACTCACCTTT.

This clone is categorized as medium-sized. This chain joins TRDV1 and TRDJ1; TRDD3 aligns across 10 bases. The CDR3 spans 17 residues. In germline, CDR1 is TSWWSYY, CDR2 QGS. V gave up 3 bases and J gave up 0 bases; unmatched junction bases: 7. CDR3 protein: CALGDFTGGFDTDKLIF. CDR3 nucleotides: TGTGCTCTTGGGGATTTTACTGGGGGATTTGACACCGATAAACTCATCTTT.

Notes on this clone: The junction does not match germline at one end; this may be a read error. The chain links TRDV2 to TRDJ3; the match to TRDD3 covers 13 bases. Germline assignment: CDR1 GEAIGNYY and CDR2 EKD. The length of the CDR3 is 19 residues. DNA for the CDR3: TGTGCCTGTGACAGTACTGGGGGATACGGCTCCTGGGACACCCGACGGATGTTTTTC. Protein sequence: CACDSTGGYGSWDTRRMFF.

Points on this clone: A much larger clone is a single base away; this may be a read error. V gene TRDV2 combines with J gene TRDJ1; 7 bases are a match to TRDD3. Germline V CDR1 and CDR2: GEAIGNYY, EKD. Losses at the gene ends were 1 base for V and 4 bases for J; bases not matched to a gene: 8. This CDR3 region has 15 residues. Written as DNA, the CDR3 is TGTGCCTGTGACACGCTACTGGGGCAGTTCGATAAACTCATCTTT. It encodes CACDTLLGQFDKLIF.

This clone rates as medium-sized. The chain has TRDV2 and TRDJ3, with TRDD3 identical over 8 bases. Trimming at V came to 3 bases and at J to 0 bases, leaving 3 bases not matched to a gene. This CDR3 region has 17 residues. In germline, CDR1 is GEAIGNYY, CDR2 EKD. This CDR3 is CACDGIRSSWDTRQMFF. The CDR3 nucleotides are TGTGCCTGTGACGGGATACGGAGCTCCTGGGACACCCGACAGATGTTTTTC.

On this clone: With a much larger clone just one base away, this may be a read error. The V gene is TRDV2, the J gene TRDJ1, with TRDD3 matching over 9 bases. Germline lookup yields CDR1 GEAIGNYY and CDR2 EKD. V was clipped by 3 bases and J by 0 bases; unmatched bases: 13. The CDR3 length is 18 residues. The DNA for the CDR3 is TGTGCCTGTGACGGTGTCGGCTGGGGGATTAGGAACACCGATAAACTCATCTTT. Its translation: CACDGVGWGIRNTDKLIF.